This TCR beta chain came from a study of blood T cell repertoires in COVID-19. Seattle patients were enrolled during active infection and followed longitudinally. Clones were read by immunoSEQ multiplex PCR, and TCRdb kept only the in-frame ones, dropping some. Found here are around 310,000 clones, 90% of them singletons; the top ten hold around 0.97%. J lost 10 bases, V lost 5 bases, and 10 bases had no gene match. CDR3 size: 15 residues. From germline, CDR1 is SGHRS and CDR2 YFSETQ. This clone has ten or more counts. V and J are TRBV5-1 and TRBJ1-6; 9 bases map to TRBD1. This clonotype was obtained from a woman between 40 and 50 years old with COVID-19, enrolled during active disease. The sequenced sample was peripheral blood. For the CDR3, the DNA is TGCGCCAGCAGACATACAGGGGGCGATGGCTCACCCCTCCACTTT. Its translation is CASRHTGGDGSPLHF.